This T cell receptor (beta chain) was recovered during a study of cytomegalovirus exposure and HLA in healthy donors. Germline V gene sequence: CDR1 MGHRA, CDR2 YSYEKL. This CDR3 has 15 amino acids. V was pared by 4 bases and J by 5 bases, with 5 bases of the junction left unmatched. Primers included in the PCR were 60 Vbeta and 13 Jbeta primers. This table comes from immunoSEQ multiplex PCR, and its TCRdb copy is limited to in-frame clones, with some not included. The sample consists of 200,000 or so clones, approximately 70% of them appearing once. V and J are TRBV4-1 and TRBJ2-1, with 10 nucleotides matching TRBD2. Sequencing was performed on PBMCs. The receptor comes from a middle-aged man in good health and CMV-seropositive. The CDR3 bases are TGCGCCAGCAGCCGGACTAGCGGACAGGACAATGAGCAGTTCTTC. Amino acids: CASSRTSGQDNEQFF.